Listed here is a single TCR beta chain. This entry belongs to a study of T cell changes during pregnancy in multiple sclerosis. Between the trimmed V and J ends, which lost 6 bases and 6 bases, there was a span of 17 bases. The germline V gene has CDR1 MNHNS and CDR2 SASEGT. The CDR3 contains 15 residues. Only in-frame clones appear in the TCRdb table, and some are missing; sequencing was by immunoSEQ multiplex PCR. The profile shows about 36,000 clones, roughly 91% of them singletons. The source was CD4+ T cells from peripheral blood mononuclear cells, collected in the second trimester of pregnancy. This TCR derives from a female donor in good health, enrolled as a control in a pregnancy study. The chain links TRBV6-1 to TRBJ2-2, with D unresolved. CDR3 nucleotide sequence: TGTGCCAGCAGAGTCACCGATATACTACCCGGGGAGCTGTTTTTT. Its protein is CASRVTDILPGELFF.